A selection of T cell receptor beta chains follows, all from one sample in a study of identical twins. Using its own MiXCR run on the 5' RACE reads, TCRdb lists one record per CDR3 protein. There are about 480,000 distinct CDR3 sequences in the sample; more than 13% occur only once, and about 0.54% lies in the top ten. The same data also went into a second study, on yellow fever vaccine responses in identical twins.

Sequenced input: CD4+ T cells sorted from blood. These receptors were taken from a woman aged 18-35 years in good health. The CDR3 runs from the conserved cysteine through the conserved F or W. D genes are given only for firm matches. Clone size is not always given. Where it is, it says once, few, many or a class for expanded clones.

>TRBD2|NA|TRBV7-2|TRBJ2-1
CASSRSAGDYNEQFF
TGTGCCAGCAGCCGTTCAGCGGGGGACTACAATGAGCAGTTCTTC
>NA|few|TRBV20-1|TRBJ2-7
CSASTSGYEQYF
TGCAGTGCTAGTACATCAGGTTACGAGCAGTACTTC
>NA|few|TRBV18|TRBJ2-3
CASSPPAPTDTQYF
TGTGCCAGCTCACCACCGGCCCCTACAGATACGCAGTATTTT
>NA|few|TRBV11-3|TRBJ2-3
CASTRGEGDTDTQYF
TGTGCCAGCACGCGCGGAGAGGGGGACACAGATACGCAGTATTTT
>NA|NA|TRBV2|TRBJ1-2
CASRGEQVGGYTF
TGTGCCAGCAGGGGAGAACAGGTCGGAGGCTACACCTTC
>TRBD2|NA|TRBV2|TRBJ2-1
CASNQDAGGLNEQFF
TGTGCCAGCAATCAAGATGCGGGGGGGCTGAATGAGCAGTTCTTC
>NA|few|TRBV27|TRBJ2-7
CASSPSRTHSYEQYF
TGTGCCAGCAGCCCCTCCCGGACACATTCCTACGAGCAGTACTTC
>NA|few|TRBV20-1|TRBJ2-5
CSARGPAGRSETQYF
TGCAGTGCTAGAGGGCCGGCGGGCCGTTCGGAGACCCAGTACTTC
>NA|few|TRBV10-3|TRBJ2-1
CAISPNGEDEQFF
TGTGCCATCAGTCCAAACGGGGAGGATGAGCAGTTCTTC
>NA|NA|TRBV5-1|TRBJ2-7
CASSRWGEGYEQYF
TGCGCCAGCAGCAGGTGGGGGGAAGGCTACGAGCAGTACTTC
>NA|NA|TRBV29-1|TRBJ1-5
CSVGEARAPQHF
TGCAGCGTTGGTGAGGCTCGGGCGCCCCAGCATTTT
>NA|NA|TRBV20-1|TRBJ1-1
CSAHPGGLAEAFF
TGCAGCGCCCATCCGGGGGGCTTGGCTGAAGCTTTCTTT
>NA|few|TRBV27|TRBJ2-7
CASKLPPRDPNGYEQYF
TGTGCCAGCAAACTACCCCCCCGGGACCCCAATGGCTACGAGCAGTACTTC
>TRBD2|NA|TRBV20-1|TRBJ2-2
CSARPLGGADTGELFF
TGCAGTGCTAGACCCCTCGGGGGGGCTGACACCGGGGAGCTGTTTTTT
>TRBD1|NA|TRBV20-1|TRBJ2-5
CSARGPGTGGKETQYF
TGCAGTGCTAGAGGCCCCGGGACAGGGGGAAAAGAGACCCAGTACTTC
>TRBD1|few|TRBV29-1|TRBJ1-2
CSVGEPSGGAWGYTF
TGCAGCGTTGGGGAACCGTCAGGGGGCGCTTGGGGCTACACCTTC
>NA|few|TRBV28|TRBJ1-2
CASDSTNYGYTF
TGTGCCAGCGACAGTACTAACTATGGCTACACCTTC
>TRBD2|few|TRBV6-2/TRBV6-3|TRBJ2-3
CASSGQLLAGGSSTDTQYF
TGTGCCAGCAGCGGACAACTCTTGGCGGGAGGTTCGAGCACAGATACGCAGTATTTT
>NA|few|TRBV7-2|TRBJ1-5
CASSLQGGSNQPQHF
TGTGCCAGCAGCTTGCAGGGCGGGAGCAATCAGCCCCAGCATTTT
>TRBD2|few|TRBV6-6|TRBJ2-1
CASNRREGLEQFF
TGTGCCAGCAATCGCAGGGAGGGCCTTGAGCAGTTCTTC
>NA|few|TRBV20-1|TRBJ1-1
CSARLNNRESEAFF
TGCAGTGCTCGCCTGAATAACAGGGAATCTGAAGCTTTCTTT
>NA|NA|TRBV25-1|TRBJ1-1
CASSERTENTEAFF
TGTGCCAGCAGTGAAAGGACCGAAAACACTGAAGCTTTCTTT
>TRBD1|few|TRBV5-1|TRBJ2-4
CASSSSGQGNIQYF
TGCGCCAGCAGCTCTTCCGGACAGGGGAACATTCAGTACTTC
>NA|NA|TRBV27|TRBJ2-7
CASSLFPRGRGEQYF
TGTGCCAGCAGTTTATTCCCCAGGGGTCGGGGAGAGCAGTACTTC
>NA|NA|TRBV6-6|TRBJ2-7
CASSFGPGVEQYF
TGTGCCAGCAGTTTCGGACCGGGCGTTGAGCAGTACTTC
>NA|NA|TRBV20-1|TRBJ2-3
CSAPFGLPTDTQYF
TGCAGTGCTCCGTTCGGTCTCCCCACAGATACGCAGTATTTT
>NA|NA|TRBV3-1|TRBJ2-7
CASSQARGEQYF
TGTGCCAGCAGCCAAGCACGCGGCGAGCAGTACTTC
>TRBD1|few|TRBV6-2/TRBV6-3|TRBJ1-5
CASSGQGSKRNQPQHF
TGTGCCAGCAGTGGACAGGGGTCGAAGCGCAATCAGCCCCAGCATTTT
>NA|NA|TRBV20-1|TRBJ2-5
CSARDVRPGGETQYF
TGCAGTGCTAGAGATGTCCGTCCAGGGGGGGAGACCCAGTACTTC
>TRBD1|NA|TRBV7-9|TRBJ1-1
CASSSDRGGLLNTEAFF
TGTGCCAGCAGCTCGGACAGGGGAGGCCTCCTGAACACTGAAGCTTTCTTT
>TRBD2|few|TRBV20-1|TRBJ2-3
CKKSPTSGATDTQYF
TGCAAGAAAAGCCCCACTAGCGGGGCCACAGATACGCAGTATTTT
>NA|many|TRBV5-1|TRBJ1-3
CASSPSGLSGNTIYF
TGCGCCAGCAGCCCCAGTGGACTCTCTGGAAACACCATATATTTT
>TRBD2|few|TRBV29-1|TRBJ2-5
CSVTSGEETQYF
TGCAGCGTAACTAGCGGGGAAGAGACCCAGTACTTC
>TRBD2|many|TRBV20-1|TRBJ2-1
CSATHLSGGDNEQFF
TGCAGTGCTACGCACCTTTCGGGAGGTGACAATGAGCAGTTCTTC
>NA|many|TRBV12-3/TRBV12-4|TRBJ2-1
CASSLRPVNEQFF
TGTGCCAGCAGTTTAAGGCCCGTCAATGAGCAGTTCTTC
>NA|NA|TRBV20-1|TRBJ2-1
CSVTGGAAYNEQFF
TGCAGTGTAACGGGGGGCGCTGCCTACAATGAGCAGTTCTTC
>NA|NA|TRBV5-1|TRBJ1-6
CASSPGGAGVGSPLHF
TGCGCCAGCAGCCCTGGCGGAGCAGGGGTAGGTTCACCCCTCCACTTT
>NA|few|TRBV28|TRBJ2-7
CASSLVRFAYEQYF
TGTGCCAGCAGTTTGGTACGGTTTGCCTACGAGCAGTACTTC
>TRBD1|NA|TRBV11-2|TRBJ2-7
CASSLDTGGWQYF
TGTGCCAGCAGCTTAGACACAGGGGGCTGGCAGTACTTC
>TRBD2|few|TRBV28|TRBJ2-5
CASSPIGLAGGTETQYF
TGTGCCAGCAGCCCTATTGGGCTAGCGGGAGGGACGGAGACCCAGTACTTC
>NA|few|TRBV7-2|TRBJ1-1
CASRRVGLSRTEAFF
TGTGCCAGCAGGCGAGTGGGCTTATCGAGGACTGAAGCTTTCTTT
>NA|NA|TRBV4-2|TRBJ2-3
CASSQGPTPVTDTQYF
TGTGCCAGCAGCCAAGGCCCCACCCCCGTCACAGATACGCAGTATTTT
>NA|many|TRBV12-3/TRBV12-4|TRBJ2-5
CASSPIWGAGETQYF
TGTGCCAGCAGCCCCATTTGGGGGGCTGGTGAGACCCAGTACTTC
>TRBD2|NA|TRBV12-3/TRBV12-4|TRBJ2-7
CASRLAGAGNEQYF
TGTGCCAGCAGACTAGCGGGAGCGGGGAACGAGCAGTACTTC
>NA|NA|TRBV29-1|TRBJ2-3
CSVRPTDTQYF
TGCAGCGTTAGGCCCACAGATACGCAGTATTTT
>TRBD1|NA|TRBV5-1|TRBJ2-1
CASTQGEGAGGFFF
TGCGCCAGCACCCAAGGTGAGGGAGCAGGGGGCTTTTTCTTC
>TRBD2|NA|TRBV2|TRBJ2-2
CASRATSGEGGELFF
TGTGCCAGCAGGGCTACTAGCGGGGAAGGCGGGGAGCTGTTTTTT